This T cell receptor (beta chain) was documented in a study of shared clonotypes between healthy human individuals. Study background: The plates for each donor numbered three CD4 naive, three CD4 memory, two CD8 naive and one CD8 memory.

The CDR3 runs 15 residues. The trim removed 5 bases at V and 0 bases at J, leaving 5 bases unmatched. Germline CDR1 and CDR2: WSHSY and SAAADI. Repertoires were generated with immunoSEQ multiplex PCR, while TCRdb's copy carries only in-frame clones and drops some. Among about 2 million clones listed, 90% to 95% were seen once. The chain recombines TRBV10-2 with TRBJ2-3; the match to TRBD2 covers 7 bases. Source material: naive CD4+ T cells sorted from blood. Specified subset: CD45RA+ positively selected. This receptor was obtained from a man aged 18-30 years in good health. CDR3 bases: TGCGCCAGCAGTTTAAGCGGGACTAGCACAGATACGCAGTATTTT. This sequence encodes CASSLSGTSTDTQYF.